Listed here is a single T cell receptor beta chain. What it binds is not known. This record belongs to a study of PD-1 blockade in classical Hodgkin lymphoma. The study's findings and limits: Underlying causes for the observed repertoire differences were not defined, possibly disease activity or prior therapy. Patients excluded were those beginning nivolumab under 1 year after ASCT.

The V and J ends lost 1 base and 2 bases, in that order; junction bases with no gene match: 6. Germline loops: CDR1 SNHLY, CDR2 FYNNEI. This CDR3 has 16 amino acids. Clones were sequenced by immunoSEQ multiplex PCR, and TCRdb holds only the in-frame ones, with some missing. The sample records some 2,700 clones, approximately 72% being singletons. Autologous stem cell transplantation was followed by relapse in every patient, and brentuximab vedotin exposure varied. Thawed PBMCs underwent magnetic negative selection to obtain purified CD8+ T cells. The sequencing here drew on CD8+ T cells from blood, taken at baseline. The chain recombines TRBV2 with TRBJ2-7; 9 bases line up with TRBD1. The clonotype comes from a human donor with classical Hodgkin lymphoma. CDR3 in amino acids: CASSEEWDRAAYEQYF. The CDR3 DNA reads as TGTGCCAGCAGTGAAGAGTGGGACAGGGCGGCCTACGAGCAGTACTTC.